A few counts support the clone carrying this T cell receptor (beta chain). What it binds is not known. The V end was cut by 3 bases, the J end by 11 bases, with 5 bases between. The CDR3 length is 11 residues. CDR1 is MDHEN and CDR2 is SYDVKM in the germline V gene. This record comes from a study of human T cells and chemical hapten exposure. Study background: The variation in per-sample TCR yields arose mainly from small differences in pooled library volumes. Study results and limitations: The number of TCRs over 1 in 1000 frequency stayed unchanged after DPC.

Each CDR3 protein gets one entry after TCRdb re-called the RACE reads with MiXCR. Among about 50,000 distinct CDR3 sequences listed, around 9.4% were seen once. Regarding time point: patch test 2, 6 weeks after DPC sensitization. This sample's treatment: therapeutic diphenylcyclopropenone sensitization with weekly scalp DPC. This clonotype originated in a woman aged 45-65 years with alopecia areata. Some clones in this sample may be carry-over from other donors' samples. The chain links TRBV28 to TRBJ2-6; the D is unclear. Source: whole blood, taken in connection with sensitization to the hapten diphenylcyclopropenone (DPC). CDR3 sequence reads: CASSFEDVLTF. The CDR3 bases are TGTGCCAGCAGTTTTGAGGACGTCCTGACTTTC.